This section outlines one T cell receptor (beta chain) sequence together with its context. The antigen remains undetermined. The data are from a study of T cell responses to AZD1222 COVID-19 vaccine. General study points: Within unmutated variant regions lay the reported targets of nearly half of spike-specific TCRs.

Sequencing used immunoSEQ multiplex PCR; TCRdb keeps in-frame clones, though not all of them. This sample has under 95,000 clones, with around nine tenths found just once. Trimming stripped 0 bases from V and 4 bases from J, with 9 bases between. From germline, CDR1 is SQVTM and CDR2 ANQGSEA. The CDR3 consists of 13 residues. This receptor was identified in an adult in good health. This chain links TRBV29-1 with TRBJ2-5; no firm D call. Source: peripheral blood, taken on day 0 of AZD1222 vaccination. CDR3 residues: CSVEELSGETQYF. In DNA, the CDR3 is TGCAGCGTTGAAGAGCTCTCAGGAGAGACCCAGTACTTC.